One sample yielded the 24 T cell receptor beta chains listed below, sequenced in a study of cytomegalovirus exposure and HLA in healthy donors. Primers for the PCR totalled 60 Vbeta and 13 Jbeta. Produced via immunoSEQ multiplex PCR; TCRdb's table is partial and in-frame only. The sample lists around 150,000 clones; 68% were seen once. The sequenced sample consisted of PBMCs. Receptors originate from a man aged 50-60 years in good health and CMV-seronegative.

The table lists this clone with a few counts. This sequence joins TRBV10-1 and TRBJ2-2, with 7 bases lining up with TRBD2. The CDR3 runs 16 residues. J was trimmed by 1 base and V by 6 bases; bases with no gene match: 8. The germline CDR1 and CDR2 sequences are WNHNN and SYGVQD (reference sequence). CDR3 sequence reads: CASSPGTMRNTGELFF. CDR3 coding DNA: TGCGCCAGCAGCCCCGGGACTATGCGGAACACCGGGGAGCTGTTTTTT.

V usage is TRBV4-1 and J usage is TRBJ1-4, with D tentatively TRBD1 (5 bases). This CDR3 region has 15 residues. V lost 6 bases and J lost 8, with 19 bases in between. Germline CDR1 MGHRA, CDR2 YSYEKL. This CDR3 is CASRQAFRDKEKLFF. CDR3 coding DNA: TGCGCCAGCAGACAGGCTTTCAGGGATAAGGAAAAACTGTTTTTT.

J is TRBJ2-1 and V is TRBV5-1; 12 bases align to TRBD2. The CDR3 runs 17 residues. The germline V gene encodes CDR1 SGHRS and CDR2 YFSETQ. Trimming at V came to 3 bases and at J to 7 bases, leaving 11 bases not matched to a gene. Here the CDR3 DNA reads TGCGCCAGCAGCTCATTCCTAGCGGGGGGGCCCGGTAATGAGCAGTTCTTC. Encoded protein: CASSSFLAGGPGNEQFF.

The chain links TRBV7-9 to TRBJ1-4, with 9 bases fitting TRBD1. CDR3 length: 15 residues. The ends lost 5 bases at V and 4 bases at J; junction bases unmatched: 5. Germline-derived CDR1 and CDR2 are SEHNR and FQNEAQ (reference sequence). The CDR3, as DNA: TGTGCCAGCAGCCTTACAGGGGGCCTTAATGAAAAACTGTTTTTT. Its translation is CASSLTGGLNEKLFF.

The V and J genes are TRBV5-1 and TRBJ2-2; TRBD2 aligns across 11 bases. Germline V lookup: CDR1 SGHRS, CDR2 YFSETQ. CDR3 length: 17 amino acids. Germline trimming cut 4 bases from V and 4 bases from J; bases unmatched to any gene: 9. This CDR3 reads CASSPLTSGGSTGELFF. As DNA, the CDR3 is TGCGCCAGCAGCCCCCTCACTAGCGGGGGTAGCACCGGGGAGCTGTTTTTT.

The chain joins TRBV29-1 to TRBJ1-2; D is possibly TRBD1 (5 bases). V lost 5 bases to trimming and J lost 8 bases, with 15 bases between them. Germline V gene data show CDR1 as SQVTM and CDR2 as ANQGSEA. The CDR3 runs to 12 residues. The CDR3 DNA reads TGCAGCGTTTTGAAGGGGACTTCGGGCTACACCTTC. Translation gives CSVLKGTSGYTF. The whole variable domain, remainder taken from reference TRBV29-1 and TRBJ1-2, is SAVISQKPSRDICQRGTSLTIQCQVDSQVTMMFWYRQQPGQSLTLIATANQGSEATYESGFVIDKFPISRPNLTFSTLTVSNMSPEDSSIYLCSVLKGTSGYTFGSGTRLTVV.

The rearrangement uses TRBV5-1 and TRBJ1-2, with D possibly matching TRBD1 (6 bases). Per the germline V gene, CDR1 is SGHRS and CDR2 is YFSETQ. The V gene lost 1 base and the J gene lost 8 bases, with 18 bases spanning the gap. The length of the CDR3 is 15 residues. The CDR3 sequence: CASSLNWDTLGGYTF. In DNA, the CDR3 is TGCGCCAGCAGCTTGAACTGGGACACCCTAGGGGGCTACACCTTC.

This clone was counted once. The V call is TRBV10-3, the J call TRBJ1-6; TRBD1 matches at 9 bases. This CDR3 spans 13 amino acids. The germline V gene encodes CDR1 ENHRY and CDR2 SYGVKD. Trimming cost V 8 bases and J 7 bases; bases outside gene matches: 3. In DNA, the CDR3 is TGTGCCATCTCGACAGGGGGAAATTCACCCCTCCACTTT. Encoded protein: CAISTGGNSPLHF.

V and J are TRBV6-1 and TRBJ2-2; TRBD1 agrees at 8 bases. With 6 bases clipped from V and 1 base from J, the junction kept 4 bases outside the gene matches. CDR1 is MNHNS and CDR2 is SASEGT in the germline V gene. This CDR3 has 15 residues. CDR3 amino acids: CASREGTGNTGELFF. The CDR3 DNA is TGTGCCAGCAGGGAGGGGACAGGGAACACCGGGGAGCTGTTTTTT.

CDR3 protein: CASSDSGEQFF. In nucleotides, the CDR3 is TGTGCCAGTTCGGACTCGGGTGAGCAGTTCTTC. This chain connects TRBV18 to TRBJ2-1, with TRBD2 as a possible D gene (5 bases). This CDR3 has 11 amino acids. The V gene's germline CDR1 is KGHSH and CDR2 LQKENI. The germline V and J ends were trimmed by 9 bases and 9 bases, with 12 bases remaining between them.

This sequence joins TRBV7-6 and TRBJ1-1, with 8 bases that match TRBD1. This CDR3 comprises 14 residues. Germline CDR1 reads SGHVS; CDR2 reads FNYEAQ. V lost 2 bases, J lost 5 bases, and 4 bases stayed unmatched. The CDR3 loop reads CASSLNRGGTEAFF. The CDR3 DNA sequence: TGTGCCAGCAGCTTAAACAGGGGGGGGACTGAAGCTTTCTTT.

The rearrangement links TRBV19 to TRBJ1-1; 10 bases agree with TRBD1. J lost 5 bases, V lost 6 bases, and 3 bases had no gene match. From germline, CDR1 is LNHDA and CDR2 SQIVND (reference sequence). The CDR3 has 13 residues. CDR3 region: CASRQDRGTEAFF. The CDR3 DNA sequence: TGTGCCAGTAGGCAGGACAGGGGGACTGAAGCTTTCTTT.

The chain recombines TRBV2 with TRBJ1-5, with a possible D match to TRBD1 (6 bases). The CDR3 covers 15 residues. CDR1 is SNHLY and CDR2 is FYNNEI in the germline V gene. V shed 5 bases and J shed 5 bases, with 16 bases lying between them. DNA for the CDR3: TGTGCCAGCAGTATCTTCCGGGACAACTATCAGCCCCAGCATTTT. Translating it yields CASSIFRDNYQPQHF.

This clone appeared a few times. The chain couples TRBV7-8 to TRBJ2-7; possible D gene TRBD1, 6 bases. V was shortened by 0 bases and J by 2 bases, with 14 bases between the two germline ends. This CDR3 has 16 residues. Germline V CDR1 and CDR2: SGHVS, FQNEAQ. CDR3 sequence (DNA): TGTGCCAGCAGCTTAGCGCAGGGGTACCCTCCCTACGAGCAGTACTTC. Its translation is CASSLAQGYPPYEQYF.

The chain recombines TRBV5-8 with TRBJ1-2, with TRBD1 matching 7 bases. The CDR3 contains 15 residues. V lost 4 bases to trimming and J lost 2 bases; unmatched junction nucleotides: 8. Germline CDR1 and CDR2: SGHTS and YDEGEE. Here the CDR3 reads CASSTLGGQNYGYTF. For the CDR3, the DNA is TGTGCCAGCAGCACCCTAGGGGGACAGAACTATGGCTACACCTTC. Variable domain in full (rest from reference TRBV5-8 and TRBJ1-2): EAGVTQSPTHLIKTRGQQATLRCSPISGHTSVYWYQQALGLGLQFLLWYDEGEERNRGNFPPRFSGRQFPNYSSELNVNALELEDSALYLCASSTLGGQNYGYTFGSGTRLTVV.

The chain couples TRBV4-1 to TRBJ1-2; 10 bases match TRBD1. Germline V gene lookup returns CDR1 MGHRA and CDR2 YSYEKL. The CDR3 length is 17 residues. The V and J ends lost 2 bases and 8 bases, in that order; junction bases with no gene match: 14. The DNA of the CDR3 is TGCGCCAGCAGCCAATGGGACAGGGGTACTTGGCAGGGGGGCTACACCTTC. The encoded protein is CASSQWDRGTWQGGYTF.

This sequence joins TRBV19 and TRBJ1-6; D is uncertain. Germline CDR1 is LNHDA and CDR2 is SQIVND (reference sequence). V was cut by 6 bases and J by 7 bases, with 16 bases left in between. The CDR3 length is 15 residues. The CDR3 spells CASRLVAARNSPLHF. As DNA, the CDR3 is TGTGCCAGTAGGTTGGTAGCGGCGAGGAATTCACCCCTCCACTTT.

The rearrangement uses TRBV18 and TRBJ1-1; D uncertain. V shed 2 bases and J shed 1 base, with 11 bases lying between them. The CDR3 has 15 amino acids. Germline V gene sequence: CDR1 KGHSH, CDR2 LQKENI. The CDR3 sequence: CASSPNGRENTEAFF. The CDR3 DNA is TGTGCCAGCTCACCAAACGGGCGGGAGAACACTGAAGCTTTCTTT.

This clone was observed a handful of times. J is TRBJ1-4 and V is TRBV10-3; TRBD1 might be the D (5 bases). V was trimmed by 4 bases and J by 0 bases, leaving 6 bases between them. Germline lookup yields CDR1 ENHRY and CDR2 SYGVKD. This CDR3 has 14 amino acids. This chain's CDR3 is CAISAGATNEKLFF. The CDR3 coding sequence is TGTGCCATCAGTGCGGGGGCAACTAATGAAAAACTGTTTTTT.

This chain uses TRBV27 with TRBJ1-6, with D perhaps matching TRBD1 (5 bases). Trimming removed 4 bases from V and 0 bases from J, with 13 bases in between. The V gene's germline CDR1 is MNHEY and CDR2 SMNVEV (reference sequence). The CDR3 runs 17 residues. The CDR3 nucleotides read TGTGCCAGCAGTTCCGGACAAACGAGCTCCTATAATTCACCCCTCCACTTT. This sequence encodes CASSSGQTSSYNSPLHF.

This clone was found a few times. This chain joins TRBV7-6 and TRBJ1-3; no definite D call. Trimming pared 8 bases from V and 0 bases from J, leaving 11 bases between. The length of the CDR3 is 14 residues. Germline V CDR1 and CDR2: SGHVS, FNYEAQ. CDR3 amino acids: CASLELASGNTIYF. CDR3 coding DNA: TGTGCCAGCCTCGAGCTCGCCTCTGGAAACACCATATATTTT. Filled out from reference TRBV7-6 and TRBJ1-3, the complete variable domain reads GAGVSQSPRYKVTKRGQDVALRCDPISGHVSLYWYRQALGQGPEFLTYFNYEAQQDKSGLPNDRFSAERPEGSISTLTIQRTEQRDSAMYRCASLELASGNTIYFGEGSWLTVV.

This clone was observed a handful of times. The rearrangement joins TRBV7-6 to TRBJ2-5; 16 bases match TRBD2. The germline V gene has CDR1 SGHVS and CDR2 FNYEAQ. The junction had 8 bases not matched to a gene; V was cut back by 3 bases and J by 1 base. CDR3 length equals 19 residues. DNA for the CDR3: TGTGCCAGCAGCTTGGGACTAGCGGGGGGGAGGCGTGGCCAAGAGACCCAGTACTTC. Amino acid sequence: CASSLGLAGGRRGQETQYF.

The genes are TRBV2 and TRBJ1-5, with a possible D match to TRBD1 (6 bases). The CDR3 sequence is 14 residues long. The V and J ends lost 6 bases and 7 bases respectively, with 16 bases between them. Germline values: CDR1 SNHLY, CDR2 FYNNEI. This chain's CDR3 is CASSKQGQGQPQHF. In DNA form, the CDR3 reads TGTGCCAGCAGCAAACAGGGTCAGGGACAGCCCCAGCATTTT.

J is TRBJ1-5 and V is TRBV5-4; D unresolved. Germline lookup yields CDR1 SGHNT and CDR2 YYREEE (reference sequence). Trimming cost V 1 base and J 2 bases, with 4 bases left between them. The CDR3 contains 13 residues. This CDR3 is CASSLQGNQPQHF. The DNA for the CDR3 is TGTGCCAGCAGCTTGCAGGGCAATCAGCCCCAGCATTTT.